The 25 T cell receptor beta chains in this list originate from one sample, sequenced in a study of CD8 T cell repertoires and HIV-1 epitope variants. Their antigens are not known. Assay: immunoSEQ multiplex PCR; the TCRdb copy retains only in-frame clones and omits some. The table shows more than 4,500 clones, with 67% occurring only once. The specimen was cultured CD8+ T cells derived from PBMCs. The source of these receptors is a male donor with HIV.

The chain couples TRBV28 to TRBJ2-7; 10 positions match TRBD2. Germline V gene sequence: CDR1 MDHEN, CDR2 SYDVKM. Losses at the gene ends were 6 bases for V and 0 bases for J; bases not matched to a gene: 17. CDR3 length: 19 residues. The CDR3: CASSLTVRMGTSDSYEQYF. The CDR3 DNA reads TGTGCCAGCAGCCTAACCGTTCGTATGGGGACTAGCGACTCCTACGAGCAGTACTTC.

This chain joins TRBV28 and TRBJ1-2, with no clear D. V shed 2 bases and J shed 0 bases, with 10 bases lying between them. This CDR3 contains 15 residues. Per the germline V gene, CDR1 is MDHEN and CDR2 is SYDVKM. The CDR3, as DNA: TGTGCCAGCAGTTTAGTCACGGAGGCTAACTATGGCTACACCTTC. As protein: CASSLVTEANYGYTF.

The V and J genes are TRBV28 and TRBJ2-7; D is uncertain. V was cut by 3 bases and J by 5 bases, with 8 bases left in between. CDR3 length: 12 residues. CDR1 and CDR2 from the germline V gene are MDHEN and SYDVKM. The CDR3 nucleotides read TGTGCCAGCAGTTTTTCGGTGAACGAGCAGTACTTC. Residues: CASSFSVNEQYF.

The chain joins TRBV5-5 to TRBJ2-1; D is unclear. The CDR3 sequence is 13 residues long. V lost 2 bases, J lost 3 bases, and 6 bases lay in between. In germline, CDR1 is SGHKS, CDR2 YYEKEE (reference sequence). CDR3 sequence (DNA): TGTGCCAGCAGCTTCGGCAGCTACAATGAGCAGTTCTTC. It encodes CASSFGSYNEQFF.

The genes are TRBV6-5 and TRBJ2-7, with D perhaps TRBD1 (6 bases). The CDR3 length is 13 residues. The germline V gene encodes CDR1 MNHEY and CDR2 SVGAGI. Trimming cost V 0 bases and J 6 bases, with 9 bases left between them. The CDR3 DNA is TGTGCCAGCAGTTACTCACAGGGAACCGAGCAGTACTTC. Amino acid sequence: CASSYSQGTEQYF.

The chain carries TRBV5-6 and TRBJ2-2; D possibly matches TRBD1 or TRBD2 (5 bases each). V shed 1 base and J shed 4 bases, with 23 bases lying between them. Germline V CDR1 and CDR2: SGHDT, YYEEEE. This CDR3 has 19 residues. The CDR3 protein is CASSLLYSPPLGVTGELFF. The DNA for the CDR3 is TGTGCCAGCAGCTTGCTGTATTCACCACCATTGGGGGTCACCGGGGAGCTGTTTTTT.

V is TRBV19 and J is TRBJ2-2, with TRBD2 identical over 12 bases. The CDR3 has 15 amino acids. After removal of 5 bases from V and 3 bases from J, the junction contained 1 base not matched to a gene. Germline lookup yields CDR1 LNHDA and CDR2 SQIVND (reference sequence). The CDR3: CASSGTSGYTGELFF. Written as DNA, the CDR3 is TGTGCCAGTAGTGGGACTAGCGGGTACACCGGGGAGCTGTTTTTT.

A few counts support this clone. The CDR3 here is CASRDGSYEQYF. The CDR3 nucleotides are TGCGCCAGCCGGGACGGTTCCTACGAGCAGTACTTC. The chain couples TRBV5-1 to TRBJ2-7; either TRBD1 or TRBD2 may fit D (5 bases each). Germline V gene data show CDR1 as SGHRS and CDR2 as YFSETQ. The CDR3 has 12 residues. The ends were cut back, 7 bases at V and 1 base at J, with 9 bases in the middle.

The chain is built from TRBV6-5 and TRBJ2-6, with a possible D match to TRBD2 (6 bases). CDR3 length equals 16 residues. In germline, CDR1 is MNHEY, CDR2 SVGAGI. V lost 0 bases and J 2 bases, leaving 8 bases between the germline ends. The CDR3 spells CASSYSTGAGANVLTF. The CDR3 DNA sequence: TGTGCCAGCAGTTACTCGACGGGGGCTGGGGCCAACGTCCTGACTTTC.

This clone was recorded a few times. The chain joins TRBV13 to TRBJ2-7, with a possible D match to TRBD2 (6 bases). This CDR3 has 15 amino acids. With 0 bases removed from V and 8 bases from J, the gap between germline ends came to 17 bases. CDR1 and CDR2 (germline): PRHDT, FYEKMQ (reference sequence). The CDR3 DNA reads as TGTGCCAGCAGCTTAGGGGGCGCGCGGACTAACCAGCAGTACTTC. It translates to CASSLGGARTNQQYF.

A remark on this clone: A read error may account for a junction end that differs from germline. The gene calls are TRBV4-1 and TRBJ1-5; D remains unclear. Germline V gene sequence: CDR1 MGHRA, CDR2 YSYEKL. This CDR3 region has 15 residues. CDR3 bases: TGCGCCAGCAGCGAAGAATGGGGATTAAATCAGCCCCAGCATTTT. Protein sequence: CASSEEWGLNQPQHF.

The DNA of the CDR3 is TGTGCCAGCAACGACAGGGGGCATTCACCCCTCCACTTT. Residues: CASNDRGHSPLHF. This sequence joins TRBV6-5 and TRBJ1-6, with 10 positions matching TRBD1. The CDR3 totals 13 residues. The V and J ends lost 7 bases and 8 bases, in that order; junction bases with no gene match: 2. Germline V gives CDR1 MNHEY, CDR2 SVGAGI.

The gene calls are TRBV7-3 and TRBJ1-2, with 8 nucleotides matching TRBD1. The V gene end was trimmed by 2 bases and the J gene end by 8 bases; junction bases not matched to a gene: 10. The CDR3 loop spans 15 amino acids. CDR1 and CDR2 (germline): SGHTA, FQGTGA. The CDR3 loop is CASSLWGRGREGYTF. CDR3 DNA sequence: TGTGCCAGCAGCTTATGGGGCAGGGGGCGGGAGGGCTACACCTTC. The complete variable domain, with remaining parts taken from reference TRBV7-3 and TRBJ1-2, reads GAGVSQTPSNKVTEKGKYVELRCDPISGHTALYWYRQSLGQGPEFLIYFQGTGAADDSGLPNDRFFAVRPEGSVSTLKIQRTERGDSAVYLCASSLWGRGREGYTFGSGTRLTVV.

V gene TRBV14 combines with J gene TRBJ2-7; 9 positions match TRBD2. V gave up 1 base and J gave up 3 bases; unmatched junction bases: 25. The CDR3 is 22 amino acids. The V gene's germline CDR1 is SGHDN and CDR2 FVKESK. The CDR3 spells CASSQGWRTGPWGSGRLYEQYF. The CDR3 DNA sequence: TGTGCCAGCAGCCAAGGGTGGAGGACGGGACCCTGGGGTAGCGGGAGACTCTACGAGCAGTACTTC.

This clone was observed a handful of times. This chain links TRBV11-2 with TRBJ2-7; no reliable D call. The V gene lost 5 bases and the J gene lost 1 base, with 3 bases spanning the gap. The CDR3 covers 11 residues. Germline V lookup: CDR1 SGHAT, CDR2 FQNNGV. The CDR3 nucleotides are TGTGCCAGCAGCGCTTCCTACGAGCAGTACTTC. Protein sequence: CASSASYEQYF. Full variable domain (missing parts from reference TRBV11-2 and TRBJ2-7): EAGVAQSPRYKIIEKRQSVAFWCNPISGHATLYWYQQILGQGPKLLIQFQNNGVVDDSQLPKDRFSAERLKGVDSTLKIQPAKLEDSAVYLCASSASYEQYFGPGTRLTVT.

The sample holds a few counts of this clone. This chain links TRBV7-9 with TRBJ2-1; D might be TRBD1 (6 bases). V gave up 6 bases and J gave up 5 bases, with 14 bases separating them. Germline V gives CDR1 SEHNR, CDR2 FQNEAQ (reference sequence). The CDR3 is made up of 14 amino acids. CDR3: CASSRDIVNNEQFF. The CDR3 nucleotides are TGTGCCAGCAGTCGGGACATTGTCAACAATGAGCAGTTCTTC.

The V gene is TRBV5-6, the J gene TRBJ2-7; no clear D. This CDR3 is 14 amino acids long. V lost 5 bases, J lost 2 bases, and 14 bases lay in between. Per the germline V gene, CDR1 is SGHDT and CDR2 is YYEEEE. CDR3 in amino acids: CASSSDVSAYEQYF. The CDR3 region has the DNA TGTGCCAGCAGTTCAGATGTCTCGGCCTACGAGCAGTACTTC.

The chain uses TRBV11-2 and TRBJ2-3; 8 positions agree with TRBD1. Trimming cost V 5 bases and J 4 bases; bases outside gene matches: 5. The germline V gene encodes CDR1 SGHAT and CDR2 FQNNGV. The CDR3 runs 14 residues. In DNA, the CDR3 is TGTGCCAGCAGCCGACAGGGGACAGCAGATACGCAGTATTTT. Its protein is CASSRQGTADTQYF.

CDR3 residues: CASSSTRQGALNEQFF. CDR3 nucleotide sequence: TGTGCCAGCAGCTCGACTAGACAGGGGGCATTAAATGAGCAGTTCTTC. The V gene is TRBV7-6, the J gene TRBJ2-1; 10 positions agree with TRBD1. Germline CDR1 and CDR2: SGHVS and FNYEAQ. V lost 4 bases, J lost 7 bases, and 10 bases stayed unmatched. The CDR3 is 16 amino acids.

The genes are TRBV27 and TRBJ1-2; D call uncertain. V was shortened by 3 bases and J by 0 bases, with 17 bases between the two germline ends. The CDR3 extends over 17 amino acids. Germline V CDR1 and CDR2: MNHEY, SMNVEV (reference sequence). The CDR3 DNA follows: TGTGCCAGCAGTTTCGGGATGCGGCATTCGGCTAACTATGGCTACACCTTC. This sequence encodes CASSFGMRHSANYGYTF.

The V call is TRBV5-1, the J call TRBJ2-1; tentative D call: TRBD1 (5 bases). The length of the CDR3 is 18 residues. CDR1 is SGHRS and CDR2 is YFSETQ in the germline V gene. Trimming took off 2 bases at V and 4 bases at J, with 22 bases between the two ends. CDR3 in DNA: TGCGCCAGCAGCTTAAGGGTCCCGGGCAGGGATCGTTACAATGAGCAGTTCTTC. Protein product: CASSLRVPGRDRYNEQFF.

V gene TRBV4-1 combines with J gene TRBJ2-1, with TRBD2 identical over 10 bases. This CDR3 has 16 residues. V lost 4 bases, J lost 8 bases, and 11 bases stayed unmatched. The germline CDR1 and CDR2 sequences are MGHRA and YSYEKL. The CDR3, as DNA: TGCGCCAGCAGCCTGAGCCTTGGGCTAGCGGGAGATGAGCAGTTCTTC. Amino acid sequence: CASSLSLGLAGDEQFF.

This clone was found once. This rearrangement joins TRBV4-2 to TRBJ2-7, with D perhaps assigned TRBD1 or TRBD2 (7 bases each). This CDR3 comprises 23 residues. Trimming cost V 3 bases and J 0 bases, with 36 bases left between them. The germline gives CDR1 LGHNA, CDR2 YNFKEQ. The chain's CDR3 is CASSHSLDEVWRAGGVSSYEQYF. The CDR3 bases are TGTGCCAGCAGCCACTCGCTAGACGAGGTTTGGAGGGCAGGGGGGGTTAGCTCCTACGAGCAGTACTTC.

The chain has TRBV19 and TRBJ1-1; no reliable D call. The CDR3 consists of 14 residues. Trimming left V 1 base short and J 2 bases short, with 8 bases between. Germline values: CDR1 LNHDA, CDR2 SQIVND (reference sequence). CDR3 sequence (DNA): TGTGCCAGTAGTATAGCCAGTTCCAACACTGAAGCTTTCTTT. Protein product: CASSIASSNTEAFF.

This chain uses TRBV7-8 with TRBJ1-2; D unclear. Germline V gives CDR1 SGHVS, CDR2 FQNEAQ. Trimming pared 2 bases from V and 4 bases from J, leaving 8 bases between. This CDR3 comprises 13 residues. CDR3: CASSLSGVYGYTF. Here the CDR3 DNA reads TGTGCCAGCAGCTTAAGCGGCGTCTATGGCTACACCTTC. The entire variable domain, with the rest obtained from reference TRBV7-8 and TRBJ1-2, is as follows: GAGVSQSPRYKVAKRGQDVALRCDPISGHVSLFWYQQALGQGPEFLTYFQNEAQLDKSGLPSDRFFAERPEGSVSTLKIQRTQQEDSAVYLCASSLSGVYGYTFGSGTRLTVV.